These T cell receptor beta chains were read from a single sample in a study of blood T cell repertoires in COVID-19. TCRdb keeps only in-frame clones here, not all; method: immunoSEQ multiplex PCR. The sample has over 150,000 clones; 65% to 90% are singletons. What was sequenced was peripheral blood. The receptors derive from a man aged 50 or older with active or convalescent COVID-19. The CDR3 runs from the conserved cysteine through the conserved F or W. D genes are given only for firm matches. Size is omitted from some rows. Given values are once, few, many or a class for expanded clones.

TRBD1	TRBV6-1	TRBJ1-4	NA	CASSESEPGTAGEKLFF	TGTGCCAGCAGTGAGTCTGAGCCCGGGACAGCCGGTGAAAAACTGTTTTTT
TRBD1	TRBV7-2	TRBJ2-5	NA	CASSLSTGVETQYF	TGTGCCAGCAGCTTATCCACAGGGGTAGAGACCCAGTACTTC
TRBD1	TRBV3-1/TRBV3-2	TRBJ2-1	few	CASSHVPTGGVGRAGYYNEQFF	TGTGCCAGCAGCCACGTACCTACAGGGGGCGTAGGTCGAGCGGGGTACTACAATGAGCAGTTCTTC
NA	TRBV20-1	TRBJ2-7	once	CSASRAYEQYF	TGCAGTGCTAGTCGAGCCTACGAGCAGTACTTC
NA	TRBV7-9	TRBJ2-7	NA	CASSLAQASEQYF	TGTGCCAGCAGCTTAGCACAGGCATCCGAGCAGTACTTC
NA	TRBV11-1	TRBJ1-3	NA	CASSRYRIEAGNTIYF	TGTGCCAGCAGCCGCTACAGGATTGAAGCTGGAAACACCATATATTTT
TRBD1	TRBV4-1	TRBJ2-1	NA	CASSQDWGQGRNEQFF	TGCGCCAGCAGCCAAGATTGGGGACAGGGGAGGAATGAGCAGTTCTTC
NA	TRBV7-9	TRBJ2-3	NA	CASSILGADTQYF	TGTGCCAGCAGCATTCTAGGGGCAGATACGCAGTATTTT
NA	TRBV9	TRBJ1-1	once	CASSPRQDNTEAFF	TGTGCCAGCAGCCCAAGGCAGGATAACACTGAAGCTTTCTTT
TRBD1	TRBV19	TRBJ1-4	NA	CASGQGFEKLFF	TGTGCCAGCGGACAGGGTTTTGAAAAACTGTTTTTT
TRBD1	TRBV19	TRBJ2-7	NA	CASSTTGANEQYF	TGTGCCAGTAGTACCACAGGGGCGAACGAGCAGTACTTC
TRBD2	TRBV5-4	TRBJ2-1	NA	CASSSGGEYNEQFF	TGTGCCAGCAGTAGCGGGGGGGAATACAATGAGCAGTTCTTC
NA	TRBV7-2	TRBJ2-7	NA	CASSLQGRYEQYF	TGTGCCAGCAGCTTGCAGGGGCGCTACGAGCAGTACTTC
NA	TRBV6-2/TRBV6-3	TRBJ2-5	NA	CASSSSRRQTQYF	TGTGCCAGCAGTTCTTCTAGGAGGCAGACCCAGTACTTC
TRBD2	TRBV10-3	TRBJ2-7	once	CAIYSGGTSYEQYF	TGTGCCATCTATAGCGGGGGGACATCCTACGAGCAGTACTTC
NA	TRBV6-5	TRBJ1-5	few	CASSYGQYQPQHF	TGTGCCAGCAGTTACGGGCAGTATCAGCCCCAGCATTTT
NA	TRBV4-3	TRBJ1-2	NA	CASSGTNYGYTF	TGCGCCAGCAGCGGGACAAACTATGGCTACACCTTC
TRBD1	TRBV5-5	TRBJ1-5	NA	CASSSDWTGGQPQHF	TGTGCCAGCAGCTCGGACTGGACAGGGGGTCAGCCCCAGCATTTT
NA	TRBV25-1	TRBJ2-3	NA	CASSESQGWTDTQYF	TGTGCCAGCAGTGAATCGCAGGGTTGGACAGATACGCAGTATTTT
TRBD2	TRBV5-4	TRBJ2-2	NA	CASSGGRGRAEELFF	TGTGCCAGCAGCGGCGGGCGCGGGAGGGCGGAGGAGCTGTTTTTT
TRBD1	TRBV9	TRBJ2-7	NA	CASPCGDRGYHEQYF	TGTGCCAGCCCTTGCGGGGACAGGGGTTACCACGAGCAGTACTTC
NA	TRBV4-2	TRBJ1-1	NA	CASSHQQGQVAEAFF	TGTGCCAGCAGCCATCAACAGGGCCAGGTGGCTGAAGCTTTCTTT
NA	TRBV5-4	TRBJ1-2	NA	CASRRTDNYGYTF	TGTGCCAGCAGGAGGACAGATAACTATGGCTACACCTTC
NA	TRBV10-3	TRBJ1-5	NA	CAISPGFNQPQHF	TGTGCCATCAGTCCGGGGTTCAATCAGCCCCAGCATTTT
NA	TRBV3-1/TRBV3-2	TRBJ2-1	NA	CASSLSGDSRYNEQFF	TGTGCCAGCAGTTTATCGGGAGACTCCCGCTACAATGAGCAGTTCTTC
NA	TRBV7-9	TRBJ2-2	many	CASSFAPAQGTGELFF	TGTGCCAGCAGCTTCGCCCCGGCCCAGGGCACCGGGGAGCTGTTTTTT
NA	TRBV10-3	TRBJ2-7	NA	CAISVALENYEQYF	TGTGCCATCAGTGTTGCACTAGAGAACTACGAGCAGTACTTC
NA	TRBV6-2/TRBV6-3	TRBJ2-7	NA	CASSYLAEQYF	TGTGCCAGCAGTTACTTGGCCGAGCAGTACTTC
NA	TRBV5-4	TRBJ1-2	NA	CASSLENRPNGYTF	TGTGCCAGCAGCTTGGAAAACAGGCCGAATGGCTACACCTTC
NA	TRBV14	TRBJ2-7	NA	CASSQSGYEQYF	TGTGCCAGCAGCCAATCCGGTTACGAGCAGTACTTC
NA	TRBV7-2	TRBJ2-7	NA	CASSLIQGYEQYF	TGTGCCAGCAGCTTAATACAGGGCTACGAGCAGTACTTC
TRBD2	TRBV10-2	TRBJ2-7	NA	CASSEPGLESEQYF	TGCGCCAGCAGTGAACCGGGACTAGAATCCGAGCAGTACTTC
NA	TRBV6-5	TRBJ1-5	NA	CASSYTVDSNQPQHF	TGTGCCAGCAGTTACACTGTCGATAGCAATCAGCCCCAGCATTTT